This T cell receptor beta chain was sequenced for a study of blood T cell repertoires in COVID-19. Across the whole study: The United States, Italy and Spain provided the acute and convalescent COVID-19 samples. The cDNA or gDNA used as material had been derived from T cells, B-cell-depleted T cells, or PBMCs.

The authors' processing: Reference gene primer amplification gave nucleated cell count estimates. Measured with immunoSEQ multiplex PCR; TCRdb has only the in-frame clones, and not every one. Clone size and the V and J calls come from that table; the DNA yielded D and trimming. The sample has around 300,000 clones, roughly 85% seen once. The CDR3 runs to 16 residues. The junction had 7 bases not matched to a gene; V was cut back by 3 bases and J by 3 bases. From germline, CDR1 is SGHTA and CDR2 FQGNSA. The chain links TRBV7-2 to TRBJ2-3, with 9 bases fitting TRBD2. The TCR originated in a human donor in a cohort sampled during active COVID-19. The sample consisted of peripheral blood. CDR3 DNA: TGTGCCAGCAGCTTTCAAGCGGGGGGAGTGACAGATACGCAGTATTTT. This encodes CASSFQAGGVTDTQYF.